The 2 T cell receptor beta chains listed next were all sequenced from one sample in a study of shared T cell receptors in the human thymus. The repertoire was sequenced with immunoSEQ multiplex PCR; TCRdb's copy has only in-frame clones and lacks some. The table lists about 380,000 clones, approximately 95% of them singletons. Specimen: thymocytes. The source is a human donor.

The CDR3 loop reads CSVRYGRYGYTF. CDR3 nucleotide sequence: TGCAGCGTACGGTACGGGCGCTATGGCTACACCTTC. The rearrangement uses TRBV29-1 and TRBJ1-2; no clear D. V was clipped by 6 bases and J by 4 bases, with 12 bases between them. The CDR3 extends over 12 amino acids. Germline-derived CDR1 and CDR2 are SQVTM and ANQGSEA.

The chain is built from TRBV7-2 and TRBJ2-7; the D is unclear. The CDR3 runs 15 residues. With 1 base removed from V and 3 bases from J, the gap between germline ends came to 13 bases. CDR1 SGHTA and CDR2 FQGNSA come from the germline V gene. CDR3 DNA sequence: TGTGCCAGCAGCTTAGTCGTCCAGAGATACTACGAGCAGTACTTC. Its translation: CASSLVVQRYYEQYF. The full variable domain, rest sourced from reference TRBV7-2 and TRBJ2-7, is GAGVSQSPSNKVTEKGKDVELRCDPISGHTALYWYRQSLGQGLEFLIYFQGNSAPDKSGLPSDRFSAERTGGSVSTLTIQRTQQEDSAVYLCASSLVVQRYYEQYFGPGTRLTVT.